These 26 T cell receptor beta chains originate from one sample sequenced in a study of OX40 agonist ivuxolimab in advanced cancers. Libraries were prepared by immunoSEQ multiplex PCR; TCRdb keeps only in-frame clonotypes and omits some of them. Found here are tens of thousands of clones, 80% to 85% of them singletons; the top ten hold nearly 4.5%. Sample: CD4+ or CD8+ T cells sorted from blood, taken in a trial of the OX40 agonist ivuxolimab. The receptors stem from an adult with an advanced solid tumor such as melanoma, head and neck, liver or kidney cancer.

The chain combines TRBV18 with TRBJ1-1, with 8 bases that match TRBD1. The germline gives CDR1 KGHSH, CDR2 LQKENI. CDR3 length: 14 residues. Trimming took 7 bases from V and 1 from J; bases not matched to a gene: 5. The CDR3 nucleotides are TGTGCCAGCTTCCAGGGGGCGCAGAACACTGAAGCTTTCTTT. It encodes CASFQGAQNTEAFF. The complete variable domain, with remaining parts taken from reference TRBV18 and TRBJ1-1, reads NAGVMQNPRHLVRRRGQEARLRCSPMKGHSHVYWYRQLPEEGLKFMVYLQKENIIDESGMPKERFSAEFPKEGPSILRIQQVVRGDSAAYFCASFQGAQNTEAFFGQGTRLTVV.

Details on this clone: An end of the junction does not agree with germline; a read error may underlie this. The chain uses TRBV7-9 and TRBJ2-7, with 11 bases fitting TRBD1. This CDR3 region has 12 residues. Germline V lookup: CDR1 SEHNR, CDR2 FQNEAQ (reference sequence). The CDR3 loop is CASSLGQGAKGF. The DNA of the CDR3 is TGTGCCAGCAGCCTAGGACAGGGGGCTAAGGGCTTC.

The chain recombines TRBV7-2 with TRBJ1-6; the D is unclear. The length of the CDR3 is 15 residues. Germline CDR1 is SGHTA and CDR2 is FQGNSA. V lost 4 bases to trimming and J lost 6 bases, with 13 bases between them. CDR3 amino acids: CASSSGTLPNSPLHF. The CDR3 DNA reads TGTGCCAGCAGCTCAGGAACTCTGCCTAATTCACCCCTCCACTTT.

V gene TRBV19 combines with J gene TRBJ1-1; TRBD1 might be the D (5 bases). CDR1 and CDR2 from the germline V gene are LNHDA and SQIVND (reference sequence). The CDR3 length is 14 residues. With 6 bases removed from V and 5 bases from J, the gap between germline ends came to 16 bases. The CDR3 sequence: CASSHTRGWTEAFF. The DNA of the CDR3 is TGTGCCAGTAGCCATACTAGGGGATGGACTGAAGCTTTCTTT.

The chain's CDR3 is CADPGDSPYQPQHF. DNA for the CDR3: TGCGCCGACCCAGGGGATTCACCTTATCAGCCCCAGCATTTT. The gene calls are TRBV23-1 and TRBJ1-5; tentative D call: TRBD1 (6 bases). TRBV23-1 is placed among ORFs of uncertain function. This CDR3 spans 14 amino acids. V was cut by 11 bases and J by 5 bases, with 19 bases left in between.

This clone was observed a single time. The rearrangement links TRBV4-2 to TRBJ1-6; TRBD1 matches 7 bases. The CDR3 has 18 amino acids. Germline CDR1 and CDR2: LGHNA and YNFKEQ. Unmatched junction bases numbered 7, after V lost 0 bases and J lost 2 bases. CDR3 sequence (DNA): TGTGCCAGCAGCCAAGAAGTAGGGGGCGAGACCTATAATTCACCCCTCCACTTT. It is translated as CASSQEVGGETYNSPLHF.

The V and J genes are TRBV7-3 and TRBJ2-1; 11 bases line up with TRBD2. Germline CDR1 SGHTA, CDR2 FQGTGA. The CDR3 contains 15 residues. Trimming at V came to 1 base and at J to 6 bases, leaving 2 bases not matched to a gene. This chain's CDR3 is CASSLNSGGVNEQFF. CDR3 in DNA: TGTGCCAGCAGCTTAAATAGCGGGGGGGTCAATGAGCAGTTCTTC. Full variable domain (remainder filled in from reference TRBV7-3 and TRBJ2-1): GAGVSQTPSNKVTEKGKYVELRCDPISGHTALYWYRQSLGQGPEFLIYFQGTGAADDSGLPNDRFFAVRPEGSVSTLKIQRTERGDSAVYLCASSLNSGGVNEQFFGPGTRLTVL.

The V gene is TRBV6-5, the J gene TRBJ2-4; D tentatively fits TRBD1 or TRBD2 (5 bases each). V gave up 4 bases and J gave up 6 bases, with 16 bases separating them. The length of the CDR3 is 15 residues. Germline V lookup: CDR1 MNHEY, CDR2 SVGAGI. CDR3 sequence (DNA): TGTGCCAGCAGTTCCCACTTGGGGGAAGTAAACATTCAGTACTTC. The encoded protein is CASSSHLGEVNIQYF.

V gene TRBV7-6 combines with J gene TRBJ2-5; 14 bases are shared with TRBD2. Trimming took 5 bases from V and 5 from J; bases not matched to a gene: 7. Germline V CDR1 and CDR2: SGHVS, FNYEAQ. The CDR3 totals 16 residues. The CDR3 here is CASSNRLAGGPETQYF. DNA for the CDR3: TGTGCCAGCAGCAATAGACTAGCGGGGGGGCCGGAGACCCAGTACTTC.

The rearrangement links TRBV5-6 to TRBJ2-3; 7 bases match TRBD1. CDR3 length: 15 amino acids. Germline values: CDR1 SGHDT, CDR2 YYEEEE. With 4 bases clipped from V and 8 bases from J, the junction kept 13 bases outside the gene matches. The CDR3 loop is CASSTWTGDSGTQYF. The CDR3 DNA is TGTGCCAGCAGCACCTGGACAGGCGACTCAGGTACGCAGTATTTT.

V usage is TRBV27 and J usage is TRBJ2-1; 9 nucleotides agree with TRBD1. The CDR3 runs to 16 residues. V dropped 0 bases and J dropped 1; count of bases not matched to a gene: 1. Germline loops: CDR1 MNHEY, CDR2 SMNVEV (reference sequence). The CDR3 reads CASSLSGQGSYNEQFF. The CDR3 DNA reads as TGTGCCAGCAGTTTATCGGGACAGGGATCCTACAATGAGCAGTTCTTC.

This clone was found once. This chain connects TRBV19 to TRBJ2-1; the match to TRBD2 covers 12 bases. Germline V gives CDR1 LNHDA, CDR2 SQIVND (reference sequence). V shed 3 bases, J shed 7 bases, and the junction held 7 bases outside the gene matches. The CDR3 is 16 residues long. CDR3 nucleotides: TGTGCCAGTAGTATGGTGGCTAGCGGGGGGGCAAATGAGCAGTTCTTC. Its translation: CASSMVASGGANEQFF.

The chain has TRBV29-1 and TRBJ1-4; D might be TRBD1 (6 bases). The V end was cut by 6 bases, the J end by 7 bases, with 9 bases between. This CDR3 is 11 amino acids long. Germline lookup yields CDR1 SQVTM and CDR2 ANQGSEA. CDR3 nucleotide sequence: TGCAGCGTGGAACAGGGTGAAAAACTGTTTTTT. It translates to CSVEQGEKLFF.

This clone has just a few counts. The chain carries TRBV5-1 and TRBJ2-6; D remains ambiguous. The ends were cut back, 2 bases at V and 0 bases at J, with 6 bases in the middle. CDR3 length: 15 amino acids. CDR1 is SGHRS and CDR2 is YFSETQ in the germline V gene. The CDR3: CASSFSSSGANVLTF. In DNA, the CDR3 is TGCGCCAGCAGCTTCAGTAGCTCTGGGGCCAACGTCCTGACTTTC.

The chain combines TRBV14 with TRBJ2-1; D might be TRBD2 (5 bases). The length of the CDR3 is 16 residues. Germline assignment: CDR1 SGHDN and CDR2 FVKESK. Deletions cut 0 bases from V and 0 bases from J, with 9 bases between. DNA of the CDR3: TGTGCCAGCAGCCAAGATCGACTAAGCTCCTACAATGAGCAGTTCTTC. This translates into CASSQDRLSSYNEQFF.

The CDR3 DNA reads as TGTGCCACCAGCAACGGCAGGACTAACGGCTACACCTTC. It encodes CATSNGRTNGYTF. The chain combines TRBV15 with TRBJ1-2; D is unclear. The CDR3 length is 13 residues. Deletions cut 4 bases from V and 8 bases from J, with 14 bases between. From germline, CDR1 is LNHNV and CDR2 YYDKDF (reference sequence).

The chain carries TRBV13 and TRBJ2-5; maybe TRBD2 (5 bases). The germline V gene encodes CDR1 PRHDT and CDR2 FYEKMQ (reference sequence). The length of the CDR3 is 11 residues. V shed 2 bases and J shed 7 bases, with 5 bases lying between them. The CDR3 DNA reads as TGTGCCAGCAGCTTACGGGGGACCCAGTACTTC. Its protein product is CASSLRGTQYF.

CDR3: CASSFTQGTEAFF. The CDR3 bases are TGTGCCAGCAGCTTCACCCAGGGGACTGAAGCTTTCTTT. The rearrangement uses TRBV5-4 and TRBJ1-1; possibly TRBD1 for D (6 bases). The CDR3 runs 13 residues. Germline V gene lookup returns CDR1 SGHNT and CDR2 YYREEE (reference sequence). Trimming removed 2 bases at V and 5 bases at J, with 10 bases between.

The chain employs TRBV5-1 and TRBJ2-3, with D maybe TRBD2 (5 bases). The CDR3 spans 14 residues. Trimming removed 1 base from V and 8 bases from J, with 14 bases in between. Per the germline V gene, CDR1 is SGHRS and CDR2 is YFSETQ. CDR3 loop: CASSLSRVDGTQYF. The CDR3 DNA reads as TGCGCCAGCAGCTTGTCGAGGGTAGATGGTACGCAGTATTTT.

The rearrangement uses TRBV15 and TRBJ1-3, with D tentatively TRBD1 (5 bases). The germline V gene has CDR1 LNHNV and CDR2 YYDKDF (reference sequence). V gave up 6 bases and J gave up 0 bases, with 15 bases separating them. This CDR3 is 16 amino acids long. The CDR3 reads CATSPGLRGSGNTIYF. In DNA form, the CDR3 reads TGTGCCACCAGTCCGGGACTGCGGGGCTCTGGAAACACCATATATTTT.

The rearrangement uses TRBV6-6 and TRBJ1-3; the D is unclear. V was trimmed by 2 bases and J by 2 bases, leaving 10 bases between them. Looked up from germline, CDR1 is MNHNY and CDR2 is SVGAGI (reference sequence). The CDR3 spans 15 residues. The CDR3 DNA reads TGTGCCAGCAGTTACGAATTGGGGACTGGAAACACCATATATTTT. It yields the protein CASSYELGTGNTIYF.

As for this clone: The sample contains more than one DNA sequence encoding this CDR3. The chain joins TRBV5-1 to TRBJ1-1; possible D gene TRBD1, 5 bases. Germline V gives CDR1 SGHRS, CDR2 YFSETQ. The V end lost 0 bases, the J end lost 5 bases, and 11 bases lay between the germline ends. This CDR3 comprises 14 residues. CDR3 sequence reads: CASSLGLGGTEAFF. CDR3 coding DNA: TGCGCCAGCAGCTTGGGGTTGGGGGGAACTGAAGCTTTCTTT.

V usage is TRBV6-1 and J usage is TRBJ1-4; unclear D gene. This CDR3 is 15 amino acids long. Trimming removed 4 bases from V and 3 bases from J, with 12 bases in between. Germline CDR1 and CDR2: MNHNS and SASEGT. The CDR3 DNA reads TGTGCCAGCAGTGTTGGGCCAAGCCCTAATGAAAAACTGTTTTTT. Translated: CASSVGPSPNEKLFF.

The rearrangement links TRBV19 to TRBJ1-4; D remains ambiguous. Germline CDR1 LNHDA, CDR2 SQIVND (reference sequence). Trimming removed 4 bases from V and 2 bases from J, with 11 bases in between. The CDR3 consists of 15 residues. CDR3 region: CASSRRRATNEKLFF. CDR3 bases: TGTGCCAGTAGTAGGAGACGGGCCACTAATGAAAAACTGTTTTTT.

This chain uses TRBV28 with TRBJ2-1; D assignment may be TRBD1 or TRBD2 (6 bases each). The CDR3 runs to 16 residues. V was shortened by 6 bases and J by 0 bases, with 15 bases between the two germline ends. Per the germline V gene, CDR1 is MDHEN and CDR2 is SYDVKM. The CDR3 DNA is TGTGCCAGCAGCTCAACCGGGGGCAGCTCCTACAATGAGCAGTTCTTC. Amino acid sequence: CASSSTGGSSYNEQFF.

The CDR3 sequence: CASSLLRGRPEETQYF. CDR3 nucleotide sequence: TGCGCCAGCAGCTTGTTGCGGGGTCGACCCGAAGAGACCCAGTACTTC. The V and J genes are TRBV5-1 and TRBJ2-5; the D gene is possibly TRBD2 (6 bases). Germline CDR1 and CDR2: SGHRS and YFSETQ. Trimming removed 1 base at V and 3 bases at J, with 16 bases between. CDR3 length equals 16 residues. The full variable domain, rest sourced from reference TRBV5-1 and TRBJ2-5, is KAGVTQTPRYLIKTRGQQVTLSCSPISGHRSVSWYQQTPGQGLQFLFEYFSETQRNKGNFPGRFSGRQFSNSRSEMNVSTLELGDSALYLCASSLLRGRPEETQYFGPGTRLLVL.